The source of this T cell receptor beta chain is a study of CD8+CD57+ T cells in acquired aplastic anemia. Whole-study results and caveats: Patients and controls shared under 35 CD8+ CDR3 sequences, which appeared highly expressed in patients and within their immunodominant clones.

Researchers used genomic DNA as the template to profile TCR beta VDJ and CDR3. TCRdb re-called the reads with MiXCR, one entry per CDR3 protein. The table lists fewer than 250,000 distinct CDR3 sequences, approximately 49% of them singletons. CDR1 and CDR2 (germline): SQVTM, ANQGSEA. Unmatched junction bases numbered 2, after V lost 5 bases and J lost 1 base. The CDR3 contains 13 residues. This clonotype was seen at least ten times. The antigen is undetermined. This receptor was taken from a human donor in good health, serving as a control. The sequenced sample consisted of sorted CD4+, CD8+, or CD8+CD57+ T cells (not recorded which) from PBMCs. The chain joins TRBV29-1 to TRBJ1-1; 9 positions agree with TRBD1. The CDR3 DNA follows: TGCAGCGTTCGGGGACAGGGGAACACTGAAGCTTTCTTT. It translates to CSVRGQGNTEAFF.